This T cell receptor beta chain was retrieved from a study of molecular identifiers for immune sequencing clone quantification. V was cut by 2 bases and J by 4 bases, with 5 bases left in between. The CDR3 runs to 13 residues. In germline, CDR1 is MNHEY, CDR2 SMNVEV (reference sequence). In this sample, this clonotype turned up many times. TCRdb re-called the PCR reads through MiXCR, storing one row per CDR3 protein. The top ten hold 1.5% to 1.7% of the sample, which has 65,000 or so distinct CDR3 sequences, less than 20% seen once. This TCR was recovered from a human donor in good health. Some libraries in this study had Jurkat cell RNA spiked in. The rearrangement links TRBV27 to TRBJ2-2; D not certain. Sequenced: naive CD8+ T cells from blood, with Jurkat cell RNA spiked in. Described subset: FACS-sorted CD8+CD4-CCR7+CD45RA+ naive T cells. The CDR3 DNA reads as TGTGCCAGCAGTTTAGAGCGCACCGGGGAGCTGTTTTTT. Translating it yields CASSLERTGELFF.